The entry that follows covers one T cell receptor (beta chain) sequence. This entry comes from a study of OX40 agonist ivuxolimab in advanced cancers. Trimming stripped 5 bases from V and 3 bases from J, with 12 bases between. The CDR3 contains 14 residues. Germline assignment: CDR1 LNHDA and CDR2 SQIVND (reference sequence). Data came from immunoSEQ multiplex PCR; TCRdb stores just in-frame clones and leaves some out. Altogether around 30,000 clones are present, approximately 90% being singletons, with the ten largest covering 20% to 25%. The source was CD4+ or CD8+ T cells sorted from blood, collected in a trial of the OX40 agonist ivuxolimab. The chain carries TRBV19 and TRBJ2-3, with D perhaps TRBD1 (6 bases). The sequence was obtained from an adult with an advanced solid tumor such as melanoma, head and neck, liver or kidney cancer. CDR3 nucleotides: TGTGCCAGTAGTCCCCAGGGGCGGACAGATACGCAGTATTTT. Amino acids: CASSPQGRTDTQYF. The entire variable domain, with the rest obtained from reference TRBV19 and TRBJ2-3, is as follows: DGGITQSPKYLFRKEGQNVTLSCEQNLNHDAMYWYRQDPGQGLRLIYYSQIVNDFQKGDIAEGYSVSREKKESFPLTVTSAQKNPTAFYLCASSPQGRTDTQYFGPGTRLTVL.